The rows below give T cell receptor beta chains drawn from one sample of a study of T-cell reconstitution after alpha-beta-depleted transplantation in children. TCRdb re-called the PCR reads through MiXCR, storing one row per CDR3 protein. The sample gives some 640,000 distinct CDR3 sequences, around 16% of which show up once; about 1.1% is in the top ten. Specimen: PBMCs from the stem cell graft donor, collected from the stem cell graft. The receptors were sampled from a human donor who donated a stem cell graft to a child with acute myeloid leukemia. Each CDR3 is given with its conserved first and last residue. D genes are given only for firm matches. Only part of the rows carry a size: once, few, many, or a class if the clone is expanded.

j_call | d_call | clone_size | v_call | cdr3_aa | cdr3_nt
TRBJ1-6 | - | few | TRBV28 | CASRSRDMSSYNSPLHF | TGTGCCAGCAGAAGCAGGGACATGAGCTCCTATAATTCACCCCTCCACTTT
TRBJ2-7 | TRBD1 | few | TRBV25-1 | CASSYGTGGGEQYF | TGTGCCAGCAGTTACGGGACAGGGGGAGGCGAGCAGTACTTC
TRBJ1-3 | - | many | TRBV10-3 | CAIGERDTIYF | TGTGCCATCGGGGAAAGAGACACCATATATTTT
TRBJ1-1 | - | many | TRBV20-1 | CSAREGRASRLTEAFF | TGCAGTGCTAGAGAGGGGAGGGCCTCGAGACTTACTGAAGCTTTCTTT
TRBJ1-1 | - | - | TRBV29-1 | CSVFIRGAFF | TGCAGCGTTTTTATCCGAGGAGCTTTCTTT
TRBJ2-3 | - | few | TRBV9 | CASSGDNFGTQYF | TGTGCCAGCAGCGGGGACAATTTCGGTACGCAGTATTTT
TRBJ2-3 | - | - | TRBV20-1 | CSACGPPQAFADTQYF | TGCAGTGCTTGTGGGCCGCCTCAGGCCTTCGCAGATACGCAGTATTTT
TRBJ1-5 | TRBD1 | few | TRBV12-3/TRBV12-4 | CASTPDRVDQPQHF | TGTGCCAGCACCCCCGACAGGGTGGACCAGCCCCAGCATTTT
TRBJ2-3 | - | - | TRBV7-2 | CASSLRPGAREDTQYF | TGTGCCAGCAGCTTACGGCCGGGGGCCCGGGAAGATACGCAGTACTTT
TRBJ2-1 | - | many | TRBV29-1 | CSVEGAGEGEQFF | TGCAGCGTTGAGGGGGCAGGGGAGGGTGAGCAGTTCTTC
TRBJ2-2 | - | - | TRBV24-1 | CATSDWGVRTGELFF | TGTGCCACCAGTGATTGGGGTGTAAGAACCGGGGAGCTGTTTTTT
TRBJ2-1 | - | many | TRBV12-3/TRBV12-4 | CASSLGGSRGYNEQFF | TGTGCCAGCAGTTTAGGGGGCAGTCGAGGGTACAATGAGCAGTTCTTC
TRBJ2-7 | TRBD2 | many | TRBV20-1 | CSASGLAAGEQYF | TGCAGTGCTAGTGGACTAGCGGCTGGAGAGCAGTACTTC
TRBJ2-1 | - | many | TRBV7-3 | CASSLLRRGAHEQFF | TGTGCCAGCAGCTTATTACGGAGGGGGGCCCATGAGCAGTTCTTC
TRBJ1-1 | - | - | TRBV25-1 | CASSDGGAEETEAFF | TGTGCCAGCAGTGATGGGGGGGCGGAGGAAACTGAAGCTTTCTTT
TRBJ2-7 | TRBD1 | - | TRBV7-2 | CASSSMTGTGAYEQYF | TGTGCCAGCAGCTCAATGACCGGGACAGGGGCCTACGAGCAGTACTTC
TRBJ1-2 | - | once | TRBV4-3 | CASSQDRAGLDGYTF | TGCGCCAGCAGCCAAGATCGGGCGGGGTTGGATGGCTACACCTTC
TRBJ1-2 | - | - | TRBV20-1 | CSARPPGQIYGYTF | TGCAGTGCTAGGCCCCCCGGACAAATCTATGGCTACACCTTC
TRBJ2-6 | TRBD1 | - | TRBV9 | CASSLTGAGANVLTF | TGTGCCAGCAGCTTAACAGGGGCCGGGGCCAACGTCCTGACTTTC
TRBJ1-1 | - | many | TRBV7-2 | CASSLVVGENTEAFF | TGTGCCAGCAGCTTAGTCGTTGGAGAGAACACTGAAGCTTTCTTT
TRBJ2-3 | - | many | TRBV20-1 | CSAPAYTDTQYF | TGCAGTGCCCCCGCGTACACAGATACGCAGTATTTT
TRBJ2-5 | TRBD2 | few | TRBV7-3 | CASSLSGTHQETQYF | TGTGCCAGCAGTTTGAGCGGGACCCACCAAGAGACCCAGTACTTC
TRBJ2-7 | - | many | TRBV6-2/TRBV6-3 | CASSWSGHNTYEQYF | TGTGCCAGCAGTTGGTCGGGACACAATACCTACGAGCAGTACTTC
TRBJ1-5 | - | few | TRBV7-2 | CASSLAGTNQPQHF | TGTGCCAGCAGCTTAGCAGGGACCAATCAGCCCCAGCATTTT
TRBJ2-1 | - | - | TRBV5-1 | CASSLPTTWAGGNEQFF | TGCGCCAGCAGCTTGCCCACCACCTGGGCCGGTGGCAATGAGCAGTTCTTC
TRBJ2-3 | TRBD2 | few | TRBV3-1 | CASSRTTKSGGALADTQYF | TGTGCCAGCAGCCGAACCACAAAAAGCGGGGGGGCTTTAGCAGATACGCAGTATTTT
TRBJ1-2 | - | - | TRBV9 | CASSVGRYGDGYTF | TGTGCCAGCAGCGTAGGCAGGTACGGGGATGGCTACACCTTC
TRBJ2-1 | - | few | TRBV2 | CASSESPGRHNEQFF | TGTGCCAGCAGTGAATCACCGGGCCGTCACAATGAGCAGTTCTTC
TRBJ2-7 | - | few | TRBV5-5 | CASSSTQGLYEQYF | TGTGCCAGCAGCTCCACGCAGGGGTTATACGAGCAGTACTTC
TRBJ1-1 | TRBD1 | few | TRBV7-8 | CASSRRPGGSAVNTEAFF | TGTGCCAGCAGCCGGAGGCCAGGGGGCTCAGCCGTGAACACTGAAGCTTTCTTT
TRBJ1-1 | - | many | TRBV20-1 | CSARPAGMNTEAFF | TGCAGTGCTAGACCGGCAGGGATGAACACTGAAGCTTTCTTT
TRBJ2-1 | - | - | TRBV5-1 | CASSLGRTGTSYNEQFF | TGCGCCAGCAGCTTGGGGAGAACCGGGACTTCCTACAATGAGCAGTTCTTC
TRBJ2-5 | TRBD2 | - | TRBV5-1 | CASSLWTSQETQYF | TGCGCCAGCAGCTTATGGACTAGCCAAGAGACCCAGTACTTC
TRBJ2-2 | - | - | TRBV28 | CASSLFGTGELFF | TGTGCCAGCAGTTTATTCGGCACCGGGGAGCTGTTTTTT
TRBJ1-1 | - | few | TRBV9 | CASSFLTEPNTEAFF | TGTGCCAGCAGTTTCCTGACAGAGCCGAACACTGAAGCTTTCTTT
TRBJ1-2 | TRBD1 | many | TRBV20-1 | CSARSNRGPGGYTF | TGCAGTGCTAGATCCAACAGGGGGCCGGGTGGCTACACCTTC
TRBJ2-7 | TRBD1 | - | TRBV29-1 | CSVEPGQGKSEQYF | TGCAGCGTTGAACCGGGACAGGGAAAATCCGAGCAGTACTTC
TRBJ2-1 | - | many | TRBV20-1 | CSARDGTKHYNEQFF | TGCAGTGCACGTGACGGGACCAAACACTACAATGAGCAGTTCTTC
TRBJ1-5 | - | many | TRBV27 | CASSQDGNNQPQHF | TGTGCCAGCAGCCAGGACGGGAACAATCAGCCCCAGCATTTT
TRBJ1-5 | - | many | TRBV20-1 | CSAREFSNQPQHF | TGCAGTGCCAGGGAGTTTAGCAATCAGCCCCAGCATTTT
TRBJ1-1 | TRBD1 | - | TRBV20-1 | CSARGPGTVRNTEAFF | TGCAGTGCTAGAGGACCCGGGACAGTGAGGAACACTGAAGCTTTCTTT
TRBJ1-4 | - | many | TRBV20-1 | CSARYGGSSNEKLFF | TGCAGTGCTAGATATGGGGGGTCGTCTAATGAAAAACTGTTTTTT
TRBJ1-2 | - | many | TRBV12-3/TRBV12-4 | CASSLVNNYGYTF | TGTGCCAGCAGTTTGGTAAATAACTATGGCTACACCTTC
TRBJ2-1 | TRBD1 | many | TRBV5-1 | CASSLAIGTGNEQFF | TGCGCCAGCAGCTTGGCCATTGGGACAGGCAATGAGCAGTTCTTC
TRBJ2-5 | - | - | TRBV12-3/TRBV12-4 | CASSLEHLETQYF | TGTGCCAGCAGTTTAGAGCACTTAGAGACCCAGTACTTC
TRBJ2-5 | - | - | TRBV5-1 | CASSLSRLVETQYF | TGCGCCAGCAGCTTGTCGAGATTGGTGGAGACCCAGTACTTC
TRBJ1-5 | - | few | TRBV12-3/TRBV12-4 | CASSPTGTTYSNQPQHF | TGTGCCAGCAGCCCAACCGGGACTACCTATAGCAATCAGCCCCAGCATTTT
TRBJ2-3 | TRBD2 | - | TRBV7-2 | CASSYRTSGGSTDTQYF | TGTGCCAGCAGCTATCGGACTAGCGGGGGTAGCACAGATACGCAGTATTTT
TRBJ1-1 | TRBD1 | many | TRBV29-1 | CSATQGGEAFF | TGCAGCGCTACGCAGGGGGGAGAAGCTTTCTTT
TRBJ2-7 | - | - | TRBV6-2/TRBV6-3 | CASSYEEGAYEQYF | TGTGCCAGCAGTTACGAAGAGGGGGCCTACGAGCAGTACTTC